This TCR beta chain was observed in a study of blood T cell repertoires in COVID-19. Overall study context: Sources were T cells, B-cell-depleted T cells, or PBMCs; the material itself was cDNA or gDNA.

Some clones are missing from TCRdb's copy, which holds only in-frame ones; the method was immunoSEQ multiplex PCR. The data hold a few hundred thousand clones, with roughly 86% observed a single time. The clonotype was recovered from a man aged 40-55 years who had recovered from COVID-19. The source material was peripheral blood.

In DNA, the CDR3 is TGTGCCAGCAGCCGACTAGCGGGCCATGACACAGATACGCAGTATTTT. This gives the protein CASSRLAGHDTDTQYF. The chain has TRBV6-6 and TRBJ2-3; TRBD2 matches 10 bases. The germline V gene has CDR1 MNHNY and CDR2 SVGAGI (reference sequence). This CDR3 contains 16 residues. Losses at the gene ends were 6 bases for V and 2 bases for J; bases not matched to a gene: 8.